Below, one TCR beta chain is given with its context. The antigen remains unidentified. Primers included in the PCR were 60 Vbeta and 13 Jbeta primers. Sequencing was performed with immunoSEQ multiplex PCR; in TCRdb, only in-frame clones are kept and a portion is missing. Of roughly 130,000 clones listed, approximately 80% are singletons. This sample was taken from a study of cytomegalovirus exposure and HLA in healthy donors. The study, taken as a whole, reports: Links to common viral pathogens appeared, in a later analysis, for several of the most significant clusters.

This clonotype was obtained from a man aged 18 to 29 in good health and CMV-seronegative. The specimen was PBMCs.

Here the CDR3 DNA reads TGTGCCTGGAGTGTAAGACAGGGGAGCGAGCAGTACTTC. It translates to CAWSVRQGSEQYF. The chain couples TRBV30 to TRBJ2-7, with TRBD1 identical over 8 bases. From germline, CDR1 is GTSNPN and CDR2 SVGIG (reference sequence). This CDR3 contains 13 residues. The V segment lost 0 bases and the J segment 6 bases; nucleotides outside the gene matches: 4.